The clone carrying this T cell receptor (beta chain) has ten or more counts. Building the TCR beta libraries relied on iRepertoire HTBI primers, and CDR3 regions underwent Arm-PCR. From the multiplex PCR reads, TCRdb called clonotypes with MiXCR, one entry per CDR3 protein. The sample has about 610,000 distinct CDR3 sequences, 15% to 20% seen once. Described time point: newly diagnosed GD, antithyroid drugs for less than 3 months. Extracted RNA from PBMCs served as the source of the TCR library. This sample was included in a study of regulatory T cells in long-lasting Graves disease. This CDR3 is 12 amino acids long. Germline CDR1 and CDR2: GTSNPN and SVGIG (reference sequence). V gave up 0 bases and J gave up 4 bases, with 7 bases separating them. This sample also belongs to another study, concerning T cells in Graves' hyperthyroidism and ophthalmopathy.

This specimen consisted of peripheral blood mononuclear cells (PBMCs), obtained at new diagnosis, from a patient treated with antithyroid drugs. The clonotype comes from a man younger than 30 with Graves disease. The rearrangement uses TRBV30 and TRBJ2-7; D is undetermined. In nucleotides, the CDR3 is TGTGCCTGGAGTGTACTAAGATACGAGCAGTACTTC. Encoded protein: CAWSVLRYEQYF.